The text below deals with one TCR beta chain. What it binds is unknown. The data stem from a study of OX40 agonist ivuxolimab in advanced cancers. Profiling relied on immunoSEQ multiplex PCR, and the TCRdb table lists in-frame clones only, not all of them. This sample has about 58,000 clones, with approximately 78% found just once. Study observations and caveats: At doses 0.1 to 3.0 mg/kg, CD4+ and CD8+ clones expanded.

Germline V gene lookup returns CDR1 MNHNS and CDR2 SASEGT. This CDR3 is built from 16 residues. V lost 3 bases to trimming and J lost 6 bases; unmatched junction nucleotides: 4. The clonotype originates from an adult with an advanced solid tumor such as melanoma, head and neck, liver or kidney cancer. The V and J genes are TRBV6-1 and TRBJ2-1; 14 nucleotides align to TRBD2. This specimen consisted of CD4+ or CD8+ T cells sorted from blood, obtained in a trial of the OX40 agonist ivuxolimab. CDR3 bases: TGTGCCAGCAGTGAGAGTGGACTAGCGGGGGGCAATGAGCAGTTCTTC. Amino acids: CASSESGLAGGNEQFF.